The present T cell receptor beta chain was sequenced within a study of blood T cell repertoires in COVID-19. Study summary: Sources were T cells, B-cell-depleted T cells, or PBMCs; the material itself was cDNA or gDNA.

Germline CDR1 MDHEN, CDR2 SYDVKM. The ends were cut back, 2 bases at V and 10 bases at J, with 9 bases in the middle. The length of the CDR3 is 11 residues. The method was immunoSEQ multiplex PCR; TCRdb's version includes in-frame clones alone and lacks a portion of them. The sample contains 200,000 to 250,000 clones, nearly 90% of which appear only once. The age range of participants was about 18 to 89 years, with residence in around 22 US areas. The TCR was taken from a man aged 25-45 years who had recovered from COVID-19. Specimen: PBMCs or T cells enriched from blood (not recorded which). This chain links TRBV28 with TRBJ2-7; D remains unclear. The CDR3 spells CASSLVSQQYF. DNA of the CDR3: TGTGCCAGCAGTTTAGTTAGCCAACAGTACTTC.